Each of the 30 T cell receptor beta chains below was sequenced from the same sample in a study of shared clonotypes between healthy human individuals. Assay: immunoSEQ multiplex PCR; the TCRdb copy retains only in-frame clones and omits some. The sample lists about 2.2 million clones, around 93% occurring once. Naive CD8 cells comprised CD45RO-negative, CCR7-positively selected cells, excluding terminally differentiated effector memory CD45RA+ cells. The specimen sequenced was naive CD8+ T cells from PBMCs. The receptors originated from a man between 18 and 29 years old in good health. Some clones in this sample may be carry-over from other donors' samples.

The rearrangement links TRBV7-9 to TRBJ2-7; no clear D. The CDR3 sequence is 15 residues long. CDR1 and CDR2 from the germline V gene are SEHNR and FQNEAQ (reference sequence). V was shortened by 0 bases and J by 3 bases, with 12 bases between the two germline ends. In DNA form, the CDR3 reads TGTGCCAGCAGCTTAGCGGGCAGGCCCGTCTACGAGCAGTACTTC. Its protein is CASSLAGRPVYEQYF.

This sequence joins TRBV19 and TRBJ2-3, with TRBD1 identical over 8 bases. CDR1 LNHDA and CDR2 SQIVND come from the germline V gene (reference sequence). V lost 6 bases, J lost 1 base, and 12 bases stayed unmatched. This CDR3 is built from 17 residues. The CDR3 DNA follows: TGTGCCAGTAGCCCCTGGGGCACAGGGGGTGGCACAGATACGCAGTATTTT. This sequence encodes CASSPWGTGGGTDTQYF.

The chain is built from TRBV2 and TRBJ1-6; 7 nucleotides line up with TRBD1. Germline V lookup: CDR1 SNHLY, CDR2 FYNNEI. This CDR3 comprises 14 residues. V was pared by 6 bases and J by 7 bases, with 6 bases of the junction left unmatched. The chain's CDR3 is CASRAGGTNSPLHF. Written as DNA, the CDR3 is TGTGCCAGCAGGGCAGGGGGTACAAATTCACCCCTCCACTTT.

V gene TRBV19 combines with J gene TRBJ2-1; the match to TRBD2 covers 8 bases. Trimming at V came to 0 bases and at J to 4 bases, leaving 5 bases not matched to a gene. Germline-derived CDR1 and CDR2 are LNHDA and SQIVND (reference sequence). The length of the CDR3 is 16 residues. As DNA, the CDR3 is TGTGCCAGTAGTATAGAAGGGACTAGGGGGTACAATGAGCAGTTCTTC. Its translation: CASSIEGTRGYNEQFF.

This chain joins TRBV28 and TRBJ2-4; 14 nucleotides agree with TRBD2. The germline CDR1 and CDR2 sequences are MDHEN and SYDVKM. V was pared by 5 bases and J by 8 bases, with 8 bases of the junction left unmatched. The CDR3 loop spans 16 amino acids. CDR3 region: CASSPGLAGGGDIQYF. CDR3 nucleotides: TGTGCCAGCAGTCCCGGACTAGCGGGAGGAGGAGACATTCAGTACTTC.

This clone has a single count. V usage is TRBV19 and J usage is TRBJ2-1, with D uncertain. The CDR3 is made up of 13 amino acids. Germline CDR1 LNHDA, CDR2 SQIVND (reference sequence). V lost 6 bases and J lost 0, with 6 bases in between. The CDR3 reads CASSRSSYNEQFF. CDR3 coding DNA: TGTGCCAGTAGCAGGAGCTCCTACAATGAGCAGTTCTTC.

This clone was detected once. The CDR3 protein is CASSHLLQETQYF. The CDR3 DNA follows: TGTGCCAGCAGTCACCTCCTCCAAGAGACCCAGTACTTC. This chain uses TRBV27 with TRBJ2-5; the D is unclear. The germline V gene encodes CDR1 MNHEY and CDR2 SMNVEV (reference sequence). The CDR3 loop spans 13 amino acids. V lost 5 bases and J 1 base, leaving 8 bases between the germline ends.

The chain couples TRBV7-3 to TRBJ2-2, with 9 bases matching TRBD1. Trimming at V came to 4 bases and at J to 7 bases, leaving 7 bases not matched to a gene. The germline V gene has CDR1 SGHTA and CDR2 FQGTGA. The CDR3 length is 15 residues. The CDR3 spells CASSYGQGPGGELFF. In DNA form, the CDR3 reads TGTGCCAGCAGCTACGGACAGGGGCCGGGCGGGGAGCTGTTTTTT.

This chain connects TRBV5-8 to TRBJ2-1; TRBD2 agrees at 9 bases. The V gene's germline CDR1 is SGHTS and CDR2 YDEGEE. The junction had 6 bases not matched to a gene; V was cut back by 1 base and J by 7 bases. The CDR3 is made up of 15 amino acids. CDR3 sequence reads: CASSLRLAEGNEQFF. CDR3 nucleotide sequence: TGTGCCAGCAGCTTGCGACTAGCGGAGGGAAATGAGCAGTTCTTC.

The rearrangement uses TRBV6-5 and TRBJ2-6; TRBD1 is a possible D gene (5 bases). The germline V gene has CDR1 MNHEY and CDR2 SVGAGI. The CDR3 is made up of 15 amino acids. V gave up 6 bases and J gave up 0 bases, with 9 bases separating them. This chain's CDR3 is CASSPRDSGANVLTF. The CDR3 DNA sequence: TGTGCCAGCAGCCCCAGGGACTCTGGGGCCAACGTCCTGACTTTC.

The chain combines TRBV5-1 with TRBJ1-1, with 7 bases lining up with TRBD1. Germline V gene data show CDR1 as SGHRS and CDR2 as YFSETQ. The CDR3 runs 16 residues. The ends lost 2 bases at V and 4 bases at J; junction bases unmatched: 11. The DNA of the CDR3 is TGCGCCAGCAGCTTTGGACAGGTAGTTGTAAGCACTGAAGCTTTCTTT. It yields the protein CASSFGQVVVSTEAFF.

The V gene is TRBV7-6, the J gene TRBJ2-5; 9 nucleotides line up with TRBD1. Germline loops: CDR1 SGHVS, CDR2 FNYEAQ. CDR3 length: 17 amino acids. J gave up 2 bases and V 4 bases, and 11 bases lay outside the gene matches. The CDR3 here is CASSSPLGTGYQETQYF. CDR3 nucleotides: TGTGCCAGCAGCTCACCTCTCGGGACAGGGTATCAAGAGACCCAGTACTTC.

The chain uses TRBV19 and TRBJ2-2; 7 bases match TRBD1. The CDR3 contains 12 residues. Losses at the gene ends were 5 bases for V and 11 bases for J; bases not matched to a gene: 5. Germline CDR1 reads LNHDA; CDR2 reads SQIVND (reference sequence). Here the CDR3 DNA reads TGTGCCAGTAGTCTGGACAGGTTCGAGCTGTTTTTT. It specifies CASSLDRFELFF.

The chain has TRBV27 and TRBJ2-6; no firm D call. V was clipped by 5 bases and J by 6 bases, with 11 bases between them. Germline V CDR1 and CDR2: MNHEY, SMNVEV (reference sequence). This CDR3 comprises 14 residues. Here the CDR3 reads CASSPRGKANVLTF. CDR3 sequence (DNA): TGTGCCAGCAGTCCCCGTGGTAAGGCCAACGTCCTGACTTTC.

The rearrangement joins TRBV6-1 to TRBJ1-5; no clear D gene. Germline loops: CDR1 MNHNS, CDR2 SASEGT. CDR3 length: 14 amino acids. V lost 2 bases, J lost 7 bases, and 12 bases lay in between. The CDR3 loop is CASSEIGLGQPQHF. Here the CDR3 DNA reads TGTGCCAGCAGTGAAATTGGGTTGGGACAGCCCCAGCATTTT.

The rearrangement joins TRBV7-7 to TRBJ2-2; TRBD1 aligns across 11 bases. CDR1 and CDR2 from the germline V gene are SSHAT and FNYEAQ (reference sequence). The CDR3 is made up of 15 amino acids. With 5 bases clipped from V and 6 bases from J, the junction kept 5 bases outside the gene matches. The CDR3 sequence is CASSAGTGGAGELFF. The CDR3 bases are TGTGCCAGCAGCGCCGGGACAGGGGGAGCCGGGGAGCTGTTTTTT.

DNA of the CDR3: TGTGCCAGCAGGGGTTGGGGCGATAGCTCCTACGAGCAGTACTTC. Its translation is CASRGWGDSSYEQYF. The chain is built from TRBV6-1 and TRBJ2-7; tentative D call: TRBD1 (5 bases). Between the trimmed V and J ends, which lost 6 bases and 0 bases, there was a span of 15 bases. The CDR3 runs 15 residues. Germline CDR1 reads MNHNS; CDR2 reads SASEGT.

The V and J genes are TRBV27 and TRBJ2-2; D unclear. The germline V and J ends were trimmed by 7 bases and 3 bases, with 9 bases remaining between them. The CDR3 spans 13 residues. Germline-derived CDR1 and CDR2 are MNHEY and SMNVEV (reference sequence). The CDR3 DNA follows: TGTGCCAGCACTCCTAGTTACACCGGGGAGCTGTTTTTT. Translated, it gives CASTPSYTGELFF.

The chain couples TRBV21-1 to TRBJ2-7; the table calls TRBD1, which could not be checked here. TRBV21-1 is a listed pseudogene. The CDR3 has 14 residues. CDR3 loop: CASSKISRVHEQYF. Written as DNA, the CDR3 is TGTGCCAGCAGCAAAATTTCCAGGGTCCACGAGCAGTACTTC.

CDR3 region: CASSLEGVYNEQFF. DNA of the CDR3: TGTGCCAGCAGTTTAGAGGGAGTGTACAATGAGCAGTTCTTC. The rearrangement uses TRBV28 and TRBJ2-1; possibly TRBD2 for D (5 bases). The CDR3 runs to 14 residues. Germline V gives CDR1 MDHEN, CDR2 SYDVKM. The germline V and J ends were trimmed by 2 bases and 4 bases, with 9 bases remaining between them.

The chain couples TRBV6-4 to TRBJ1-2; 8 nucleotides line up with TRBD1. V lost 0 bases, J lost 8 bases, and 11 bases stayed unmatched. Germline CDR1 and CDR2: MRHNA and SNTAGT. The CDR3 is 16 residues long. The CDR3 DNA sequence: TGTGCCAGCAGTGACTCCCCGCTAGCACAGGGGGGCGGCTACACCTTC. This sequence encodes CASSDSPLAQGGGYTF.

The gene calls are TRBV6-5 and TRBJ2-1, with D possibly TRBD1 on 6 matching bases. CDR3 length: 15 residues. Germline CDR1 MNHEY, CDR2 SVGAGI. Between the trimmed V and J ends, which lost 2 bases and 0 bases, there was a span of 8 bases. The CDR3 bases are TGTGCCAGCAGTTACCTACAGGGCTCCTACAATGAGCAGTTCTTC. Amino acids: CASSYLQGSYNEQFF.

The chain carries TRBV27 and TRBJ2-3; 12 bases fit TRBD2. Germline assignment: CDR1 MNHEY and CDR2 SMNVEV (reference sequence). The CDR3 totals 16 residues. V trimming: 4 bases; J trimming: 11 bases; junction bases outside the gene matches: 13. CDR3 nucleotides: TGTGCCAGCAGTTACCGGACTAGCGGGGCCATACCGATGCAGTATTTT. Translation: CASSYRTSGAIPMQYF.

J is TRBJ2-7 and V is TRBV4-1; 8 bases are shared with TRBD1. Germline V gives CDR1 MGHRA, CDR2 YSYEKL. V trimming: 1 base; J trimming: 7 bases; junction bases outside the gene matches: 12. The CDR3 loop spans 16 amino acids. CDR3 protein: CASSQVKGRGLLEQYF. The CDR3 bases are TGCGCCAGCAGCCAAGTAAAGGGCAGGGGGCTGTTAGAGCAGTACTTC.

V usage is TRBV5-1 and J usage is TRBJ1-1; D gene ambiguous. CDR1 SGHRS and CDR2 YFSETQ come from the germline V gene. CDR3 length: 14 amino acids. Trimming removed 2 bases from V and 3 bases from J, with 11 bases in between. The chain's CDR3 is CASSFQAWDTEAFF. As DNA, the CDR3 is TGCGCCAGCAGCTTCCAGGCTTGGGACACTGAAGCTTTCTTT. The whole variable domain, filled in from reference TRBV5-1 and TRBJ1-1, reads KAGVTQTPRYLIKTRGQQVTLSCSPISGHRSVSWYQQTPGQGLQFLFEYFSETQRNKGNFPGRFSGRQFSNSRSEMNVSTLELGDSALYLCASSFQAWDTEAFFGQGTRLTVV.

V usage is TRBV4-3 and J usage is TRBJ2-2; 13 bases map to TRBD2. V dropped 3 bases and J dropped 5; count of bases not matched to a gene: 9. CDR1 and CDR2 (germline): LGHNA, YSLEER. This CDR3 region has 18 residues. CDR3 DNA: TGCGCCAGCAGCCAGATACTAGCGGGAGGGGTAAGGACCGGGGAGCTGTTTTTT. Translation gives CASSQILAGGVRTGELFF.

J is TRBJ2-2 and V is TRBV9, with 8 positions matching TRBD2. In germline, CDR1 is SGDLS, CDR2 YYNGEE. V dropped 4 bases and J dropped 4; count of bases not matched to a gene: 12. CDR3 size: 17 residues. For the CDR3, the DNA is TGTGCCAGCAGCCCCGGGGTTAGCGGGACTTTCACCGGGGAGCTGTTTTTT. The encoded protein is CASSPGVSGTFTGELFF.

The chain recombines TRBV4-3 with TRBJ2-5, with 11 bases aligning to TRBD1. With V trimmed by 4 bases and J by 2 bases, 0 bases remained unmatched. Germline CDR1 LGHNA, CDR2 YSLEER. This CDR3 is 14 amino acids long. The DNA for the CDR3 is TGCGCCAGCAGCCGGGACAGGGGGCAAGAGACCCAGTACTTC. Residues: CASSRDRGQETQYF.

This chain uses TRBV19 with TRBJ1-5, with 9 bases that match TRBD1. The CDR3 sequence is 17 residues long. V was clipped by 5 bases and J by 6 bases; unmatched bases: 14. Per the germline V gene, CDR1 is LNHDA and CDR2 is SQIVND (reference sequence). Written as DNA, the CDR3 is TGTGCCAGTAGTCCGATCCAGGGACAGGGAAAGGTTCAGCCCCAGCATTTT. It codes for CASSPIQGQGKVQPQHF.

V usage is TRBV9 and J usage is TRBJ2-1; possibly TRBD1 or TRBD2 for D (5 bases each). V was cut by 2 bases and J by 7 bases, with 16 bases left in between. Per the germline V gene, CDR1 is SGDLS and CDR2 is YYNGEE. This CDR3 spans 15 amino acids. DNA for the CDR3: TGTGCCAGCAGCGTTCCGGGAATGGGACCGAATGAGCAGTTCTTC. Translated, it gives CASSVPGMGPNEQFF.